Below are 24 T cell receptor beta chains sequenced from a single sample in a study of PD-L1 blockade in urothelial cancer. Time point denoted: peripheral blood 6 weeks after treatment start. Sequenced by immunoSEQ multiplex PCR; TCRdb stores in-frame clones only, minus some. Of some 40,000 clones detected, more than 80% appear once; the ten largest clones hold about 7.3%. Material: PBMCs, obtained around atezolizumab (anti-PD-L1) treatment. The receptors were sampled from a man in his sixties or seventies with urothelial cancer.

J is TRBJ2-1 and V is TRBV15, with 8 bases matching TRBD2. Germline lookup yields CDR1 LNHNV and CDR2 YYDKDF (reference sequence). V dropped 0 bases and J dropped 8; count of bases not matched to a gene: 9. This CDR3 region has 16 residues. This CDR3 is CATSRDGSGIGDEQFF. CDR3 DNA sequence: TGTGCCACCAGCAGAGACGGTAGCGGGATTGGGGATGAGCAGTTCTTC. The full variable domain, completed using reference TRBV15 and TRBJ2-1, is DAMVIQNPRYQVTQFGKPVTLSCSQTLNHNVMYWYQQKSSQAPKLLFHYYDKDFNNEADTPDNFQSRRPNTSFCFLDIRSPGLGDTAMYLCATSRDGSGIGDEQFFGPGTRLTVL.

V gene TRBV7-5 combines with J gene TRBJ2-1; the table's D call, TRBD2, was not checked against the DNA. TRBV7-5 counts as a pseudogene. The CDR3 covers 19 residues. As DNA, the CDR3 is TGTGTCAGAAGCTTAGCGGTGACTAGCGGGAGGCACGGTTACAATGAGCAGTTCTTC. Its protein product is CVRSLAVTSGRHGYNEQFF.

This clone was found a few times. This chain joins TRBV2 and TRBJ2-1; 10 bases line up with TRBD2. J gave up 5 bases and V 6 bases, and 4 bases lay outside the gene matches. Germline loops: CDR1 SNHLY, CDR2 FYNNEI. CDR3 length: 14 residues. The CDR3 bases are TGTGCCAGCAGGCGACTAGCGGGCAACAATGAGCAGTTCTTC. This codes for CASRRLAGNNEQFF.

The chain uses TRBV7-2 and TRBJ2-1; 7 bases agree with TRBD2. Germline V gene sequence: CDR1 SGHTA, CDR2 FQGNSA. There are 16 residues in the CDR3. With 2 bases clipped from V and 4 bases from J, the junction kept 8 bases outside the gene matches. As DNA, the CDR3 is TGTGCCAGCAGCTTAATGGCTAGCGGTTATTACAATGAGCAGTTCTTC. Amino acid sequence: CASSLMASGYYNEQFF.

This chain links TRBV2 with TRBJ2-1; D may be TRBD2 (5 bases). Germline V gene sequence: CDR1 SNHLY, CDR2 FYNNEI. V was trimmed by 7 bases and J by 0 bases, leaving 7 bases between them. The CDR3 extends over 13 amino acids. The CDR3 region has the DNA TGTGCCAGCAAGGAGGACTCCTACAATGAGCAGTTCTTC. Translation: CASKEDSYNEQFF. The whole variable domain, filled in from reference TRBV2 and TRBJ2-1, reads EPEVTQTPSHQVTQMGQEVILRCVPISNHLYFYWYRQILGQKVEFLVSFYNNEISEKSEIFDDQFSVERPDGSNFTLKIRSTKLEDSAMYFCASKEDSYNEQFFGPGTRLTVL.

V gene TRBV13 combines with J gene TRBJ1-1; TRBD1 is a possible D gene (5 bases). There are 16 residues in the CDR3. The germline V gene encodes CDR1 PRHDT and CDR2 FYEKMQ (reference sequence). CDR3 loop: CPLADGGKLPGREAFF. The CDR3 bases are TGTCCTTTGGCTGACGGGGGGAAGCTTCCTGGGAGGGAAGCTTTCTTT.

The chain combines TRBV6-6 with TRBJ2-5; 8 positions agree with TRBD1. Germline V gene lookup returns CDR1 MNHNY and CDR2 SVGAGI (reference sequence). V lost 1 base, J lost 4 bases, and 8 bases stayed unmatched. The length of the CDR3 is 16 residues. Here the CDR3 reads CASSYYGQGERETQYF. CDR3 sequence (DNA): TGTGCCAGCAGTTACTATGGACAGGGAGAGAGAGAGACCCAGTACTTC.

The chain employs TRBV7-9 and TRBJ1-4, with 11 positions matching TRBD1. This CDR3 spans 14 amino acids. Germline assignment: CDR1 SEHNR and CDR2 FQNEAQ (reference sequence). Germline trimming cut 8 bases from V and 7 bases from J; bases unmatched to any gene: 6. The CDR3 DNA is TGTGCCAGCGGAGCAGGGACAGGGGGTGAAAAACTGTTTTTT. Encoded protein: CASGAGTGGEKLFF.

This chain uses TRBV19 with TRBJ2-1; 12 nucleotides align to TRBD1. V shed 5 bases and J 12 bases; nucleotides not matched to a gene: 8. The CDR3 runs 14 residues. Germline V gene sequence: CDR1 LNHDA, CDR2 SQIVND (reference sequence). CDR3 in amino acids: CASSSPGQGAGQFF. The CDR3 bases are TGTGCCAGTAGTTCCCCGGGACAGGGGGCAGGGCAGTTCTTC.

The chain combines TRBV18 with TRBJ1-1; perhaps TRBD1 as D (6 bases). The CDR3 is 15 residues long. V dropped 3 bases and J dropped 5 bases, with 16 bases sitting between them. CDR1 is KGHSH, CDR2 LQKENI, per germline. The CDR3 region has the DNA TGTGCCAGCTCACCCCAGGGTGCAGGGGTTACTGAAGCTTTCTTT. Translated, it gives CASSPQGAGVTEAFF. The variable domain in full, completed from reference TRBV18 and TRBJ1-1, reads NAGVMQNPRHLVRRRGQEARLRCSPMKGHSHVYWYRQLPEEGLKFMVYLQKENIIDESGMPKERFSAEFPKEGPSILRIQQVVRGDSAAYFCASSPQGAGVTEAFFGQGTRLTVV.

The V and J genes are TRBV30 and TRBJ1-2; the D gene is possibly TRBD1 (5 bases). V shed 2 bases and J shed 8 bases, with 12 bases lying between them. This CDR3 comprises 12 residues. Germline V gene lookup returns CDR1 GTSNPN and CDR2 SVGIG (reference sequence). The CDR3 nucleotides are TGTGCCTGGAGTCTCAGGGTGGGAGGCTACACCTTC. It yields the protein CAWSLRVGGYTF.

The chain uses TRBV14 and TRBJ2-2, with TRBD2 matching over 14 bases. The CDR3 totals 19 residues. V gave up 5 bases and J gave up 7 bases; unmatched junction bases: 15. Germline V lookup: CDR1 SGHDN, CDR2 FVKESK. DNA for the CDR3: TGTGCCAGCAGCGAGGAGGAGTACGGACTAGCGGGAGGTATCGGGGAGCTGTTTTTT. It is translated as CASSEEEYGLAGGIGELFF.

CDR3 loop: CASSLQGWYEQYF. The CDR3 DNA is TGTGCCAGTAGCCTACAGGGATGGTACGAGCAGTACTTC. This chain links TRBV19 with TRBJ2-7; TRBD1 might be the D (6 bases). The germline V gene has CDR1 LNHDA and CDR2 SQIVND (reference sequence). Trimming pared 6 bases from V and 4 bases from J, leaving 13 bases between. This CDR3 has 13 residues.

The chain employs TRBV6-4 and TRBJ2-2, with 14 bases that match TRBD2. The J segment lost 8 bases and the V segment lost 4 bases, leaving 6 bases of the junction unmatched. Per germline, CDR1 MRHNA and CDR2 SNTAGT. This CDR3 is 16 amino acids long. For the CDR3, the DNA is TGTGCCAGCAGTGTCGGGACTAGCGGGAGAGGAGGGGAGCTGTTTTTT. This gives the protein CASSVGTSGRGGELFF.

For the CDR3, the DNA is TGTGCCAGCTCACCACCGGGACTCCCTTATGGCTACACCTTC. As protein: CASSPPGLPYGYTF. The chain couples TRBV18 to TRBJ1-2, with a tentative D call TRBD1 (5 bases). This CDR3 comprises 14 residues. V lost 0 bases and J 5 bases, leaving 10 bases between the germline ends. Germline assignment: CDR1 KGHSH and CDR2 LQKENI.

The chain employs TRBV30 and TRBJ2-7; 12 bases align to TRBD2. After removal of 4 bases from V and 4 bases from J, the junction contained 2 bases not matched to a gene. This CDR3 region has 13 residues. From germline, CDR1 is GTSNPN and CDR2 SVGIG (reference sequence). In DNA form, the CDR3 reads TGTGCCTGGAATCTAGCGGGAGGGTACGAGCAGTACTTC. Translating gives CAWNLAGGYEQYF.

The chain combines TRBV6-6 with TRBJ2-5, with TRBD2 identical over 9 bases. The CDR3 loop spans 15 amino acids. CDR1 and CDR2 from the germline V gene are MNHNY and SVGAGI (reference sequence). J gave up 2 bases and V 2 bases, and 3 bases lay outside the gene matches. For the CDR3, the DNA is TGTGCCAGCAGTTACCTAGCGGGGCATCAAGAGACCCAGTACTTC. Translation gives CASSYLAGHQETQYF.

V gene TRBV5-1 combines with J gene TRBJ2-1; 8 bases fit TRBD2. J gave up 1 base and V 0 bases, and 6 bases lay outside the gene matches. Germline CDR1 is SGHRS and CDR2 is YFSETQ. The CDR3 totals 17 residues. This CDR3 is CASSLATASGSYNEQFF. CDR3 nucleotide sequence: TGCGCCAGCAGCTTGGCCACGGCTAGCGGGTCCTACAATGAGCAGTTCTTC.

The CDR3 nucleotides read TGTGCCAGCAGTTACGGGGGGGGAAAGAGTGAAAAACTGTTTTTT. Amino acids: CASSYGGGKSEKLFF. The V and J genes are TRBV6-5 and TRBJ1-4; tentative D call: TRBD1 (5 bases). Trimming cost V 2 bases and J 7 bases, with 14 bases left between them. In germline, CDR1 is MNHEY, CDR2 SVGAGI. This CDR3 has 15 amino acids.

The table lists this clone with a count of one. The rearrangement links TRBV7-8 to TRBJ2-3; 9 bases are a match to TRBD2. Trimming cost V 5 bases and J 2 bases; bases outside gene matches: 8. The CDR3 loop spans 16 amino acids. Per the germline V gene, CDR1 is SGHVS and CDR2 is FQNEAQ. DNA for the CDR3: TGTGCCAGCAGCCCGGGACTAGCCCTTCTCACAGATACGCAGTATTTT. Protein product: CASSPGLALLTDTQYF.

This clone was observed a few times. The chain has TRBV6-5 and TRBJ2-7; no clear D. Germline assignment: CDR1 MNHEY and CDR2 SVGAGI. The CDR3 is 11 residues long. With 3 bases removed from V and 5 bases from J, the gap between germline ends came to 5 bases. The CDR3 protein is CASSYLNEQYF. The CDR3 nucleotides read TGTGCCAGCAGTTATTTAAACGAGCAGTACTTC.

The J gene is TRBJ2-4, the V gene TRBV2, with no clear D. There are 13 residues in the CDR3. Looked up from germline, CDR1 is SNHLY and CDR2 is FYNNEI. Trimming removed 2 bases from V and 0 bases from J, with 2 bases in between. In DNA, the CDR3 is TGTGCCAGCAGTGAACTAGCCAAAAACATTCAGTACTTC. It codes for CASSELAKNIQYF. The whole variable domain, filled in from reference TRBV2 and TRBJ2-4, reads EPEVTQTPSHQVTQMGQEVILRCVPISNHLYFYWYRQILGQKVEFLVSFYNNEISEKSEIFDDQFSVERPDGSNFTLKIRSTKLEDSAMYFCASSELAKNIQYFGAGTRLSVL.

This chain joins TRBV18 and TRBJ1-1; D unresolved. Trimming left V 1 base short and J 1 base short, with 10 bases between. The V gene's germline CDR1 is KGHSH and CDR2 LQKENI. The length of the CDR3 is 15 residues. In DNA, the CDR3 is TGTGCCAGCTCACCACGTGTACAGTCGAACACTGAAGCTTTCTTT. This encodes CASSPRVQSNTEAFF.

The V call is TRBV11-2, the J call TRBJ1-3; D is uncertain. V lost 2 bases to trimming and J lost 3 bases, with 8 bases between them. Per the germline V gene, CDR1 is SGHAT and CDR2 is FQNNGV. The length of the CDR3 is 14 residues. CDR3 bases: TGTGCCAGCAGCTTAAGTCTCAGTGGAAACACCATATATTTT. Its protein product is CASSLSLSGNTIYF.